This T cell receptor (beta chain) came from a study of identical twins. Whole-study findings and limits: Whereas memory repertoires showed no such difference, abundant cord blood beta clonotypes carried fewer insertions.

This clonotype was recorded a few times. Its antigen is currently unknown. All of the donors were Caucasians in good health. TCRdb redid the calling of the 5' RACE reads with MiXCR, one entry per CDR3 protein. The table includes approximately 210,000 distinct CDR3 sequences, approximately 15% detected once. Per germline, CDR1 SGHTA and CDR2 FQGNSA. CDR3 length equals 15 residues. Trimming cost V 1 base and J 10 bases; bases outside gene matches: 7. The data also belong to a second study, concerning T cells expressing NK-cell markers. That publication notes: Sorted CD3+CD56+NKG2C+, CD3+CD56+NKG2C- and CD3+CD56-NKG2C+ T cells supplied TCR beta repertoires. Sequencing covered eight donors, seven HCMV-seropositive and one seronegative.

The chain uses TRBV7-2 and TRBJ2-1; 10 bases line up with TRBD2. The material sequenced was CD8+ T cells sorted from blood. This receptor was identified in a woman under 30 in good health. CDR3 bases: TGTGCCAGCAGCTTAGTTCCAGCGGGGGGGCTGGAGCAGTTCTTC. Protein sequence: CASSLVPAGGLEQFF.